The 16 T cell receptor beta chains in this list originate from one sample, sequenced in a study of cytomegalovirus exposure and HLA in healthy donors. Primers: 60 Vbeta forward and 13 Jbeta reverse. Clones were sequenced by immunoSEQ multiplex PCR, and TCRdb holds only the in-frame ones, with some missing. The sample consists of about 180,000 clones, over 70% of them appearing once. The sequenced sample was PBMCs. These receptors were taken from a woman in her forties or fifties in good health and CMV-seropositive.

This clone was detected a few times. The V and J genes are TRBV7-9 and TRBJ2-3; 8 bases agree with TRBD1. Germline values: CDR1 SEHNR, CDR2 FQNEAQ (reference sequence). V lost 4 bases and J lost 3; bases outside the gene matches: 9. This CDR3 has 16 residues. The CDR3 DNA reads as TGTGCCAGCAGCTGGGGGCCGGACAGGGCTACAGATACGCAGTATTTT. Residues: CASSWGPDRATDTQYF.

This rearrangement joins TRBV5-5 to TRBJ1-5; D not resolved. Trimming left V 4 bases short and J 5 bases short, with 16 bases between. The germline CDR1 and CDR2 sequences are SGHKS and YYEKEE (reference sequence). The CDR3 totals 15 residues. For the CDR3, the DNA is TGTGCCAGCAGCAGGGAGGACGGTGGGTATCAGCCCCAGCATTTT. Translated: CASSREDGGYQPQHF.

This sequence joins TRBV6-1 and TRBJ1-1; D is possibly TRBD1 (6 bases). CDR3 length equals 14 residues. Germline V CDR1 and CDR2: MNHNS, SASEGT. The germline V and J ends were trimmed by 6 bases and 4 bases, with 15 bases remaining between them. The CDR3 region is CASRITLGGTEAFF. The CDR3 bases are TGTGCCAGCAGGATAACGCTAGGGGGCACTGAAGCTTTCTTT.

This clone was recorded only once. This chain joins TRBV4-3 and TRBJ2-2, with 10 bases fitting TRBD2. Trimming removed 5 bases from V and 6 bases from J; junction bases left unmatched: 9. The CDR3 consists of 16 residues. Germline V gene lookup returns CDR1 LGHNA and CDR2 YSLEER. The CDR3 reads CASSDQRGGYAGELFF. In DNA, the CDR3 is TGCGCCAGCAGCGACCAGCGGGGGGGCTACGCCGGGGAGCTGTTTTTT.

This chain connects TRBV5-4 to TRBJ2-7; D perhaps matches TRBD1 (5 bases). The CDR3 runs to 16 residues. V lost 4 bases and J lost 5, with 22 bases in between. Germline V CDR1 and CDR2: SGHNT, YYREEE (reference sequence). CDR3 loop: CASSRSMGQGGNEQYF. CDR3 nucleotides: TGTGCCAGCAGCAGATCAATGGGGCAGGGCGGCAACGAGCAGTACTTC.

For this clone: A junction end diverges from the germline sequence, so it may reflect a read error. The CDR3 is CASSYKQSSGANGLTF. The CDR3 DNA reads as TGTGCCAGCAGCTATAAACAGAGCTCTGGGGCCAACGGCCTGACTTTC. This chain uses TRBV5-6 with TRBJ2-6; D possibly corresponds to TRBD1 (5 bases). Germline values: CDR1 SGHDT, CDR2 YYEEEE. CDR3 length: 16 amino acids.

This clone rates as medium-sized (0.01 to 0.1%). The V gene is TRBV4-1, the J gene TRBJ1-2, with 9 bases aligning to TRBD1. The length of the CDR3 is 15 residues. The germline gives CDR1 MGHRA, CDR2 YSYEKL. J was trimmed by 0 bases and V by 4 bases; bases with no gene match: 3. The chain's CDR3 is CASSPRTGANYGYTF. The CDR3 coding sequence is TGCGCCAGCAGCCCCCGGACAGGGGCTAACTATGGCTACACCTTC.

This clone was seen only once. The V and J genes are TRBV7-2 and TRBJ1-6; no reliable D call. V lost 3 bases and J lost 9, with 6 bases in between. This CDR3 is 12 amino acids long. Germline lookup yields CDR1 SGHTA and CDR2 FQGNSA. The CDR3 DNA reads TGTGCCAGCAGCTTTCTGAGTTCACCCCTCCACTTT. This gives the protein CASSFLSSPLHF.

This rearrangement joins TRBV15 to TRBJ2-3, with D perhaps matching TRBD2 (5 bases). The CDR3 is 19 residues long. V was pared by 8 bases and J by 5 bases, with 32 bases between. CDR1 and CDR2 from the germline V gene are LNHNV and YYDKDF (reference sequence). The CDR3 nucleotides read TGTGCCACCGCTCCTACGAGAGGGCTCAGCGGAGTTGCGGGAGATACGCAGTATTTT. This translates into CATAPTRGLSGVAGDTQYF.

The chain is built from TRBV2 and TRBJ2-1; TRBD1 might be the D (6 bases). The CDR3 loop spans 15 amino acids. V was trimmed by 8 bases and J by 0 bases, leaving 14 bases between them. Per the germline V gene, CDR1 is SNHLY and CDR2 is FYNNEI. This CDR3 is CASCYRASSYNEQFF. The DNA of the CDR3 is TGTGCCAGCTGCTACAGGGCCAGCTCCTACAATGAGCAGTTCTTC.

This sequence joins TRBV28 and TRBJ2-5, with a possible D match to TRBD1 (5 bases). Germline CDR1 reads MDHEN; CDR2 reads SYDVKM. Trimming took 4 bases from V and 4 from J, leaving 10 bases between them. The CDR3 runs 13 residues. DNA of the CDR3: TGTGCCAGCAGTTCCAGTAGGGGAGAGACCCAGTACTTC. Its protein product is CASSSSRGETQYF.

As regards this clone: At one boundary the junction diverges from the germline segment, which might be a read error. The V gene is TRBV6-1, the J gene TRBJ2-7, with 10 positions matching TRBD1. Germline assignment: CDR1 MNHNS and CDR2 SASEGT. The CDR3 length is 13 residues. As DNA, the CDR3 is TGTGCCAGCAGGGAAGGGACAGGGGACGAGCAGTACTTC. Translating it yields CASREGTGDEQYF.

This chain joins TRBV5-6 and TRBJ1-2; 7 nucleotides align to TRBD1. The CDR3 totals 14 residues. The germline gives CDR1 SGHDT, CDR2 YYEEEE. The J segment lost 6 bases and the V segment lost 4 bases, leaving 9 bases of the junction unmatched. CDR3 coding DNA: TGTGCCAGCAGCGGACCAGACAGGGCGAATGGCTACACCTTC. This codes for CASSGPDRANGYTF.

This chain uses TRBV28 with TRBJ1-2; D possibly corresponds to TRBD1 (5 bases). Trimming removed 6 bases at V and 1 base at J, with 9 bases between. This CDR3 comprises 13 residues. Germline values: CDR1 MDHEN, CDR2 SYDVKM. The CDR3 sequence: CASRGASNYGYTF. The DNA of the CDR3 is TGTGCCAGCAGAGGGGCTAGTAACTATGGCTACACCTTC.

The V and J genes are TRBV6-6 and TRBJ1-3, with D maybe TRBD1 (6 bases). Trimming shortened V by 2 bases and J by 2 bases, and 10 bases separated the two germline ends. The CDR3 covers 15 residues. Per the germline V gene, CDR1 is MNHNY and CDR2 is SVGAGI (reference sequence). CDR3 protein: CASSYLQGAGNTIYF. CDR3 DNA sequence: TGTGCCAGCAGTTACCTACAGGGAGCTGGAAACACCATATATTTT.

The rearrangement joins TRBV15 to TRBJ2-5, with 9 bases identical to TRBD2. In germline, CDR1 is LNHNV, CDR2 YYDKDF (reference sequence). The CDR3 consists of 16 residues. V was clipped by 0 bases and J by 1 base; unmatched bases: 3. CDR3 nucleotides: TGTGCCACCAGCAGAGATAAACTAGCGGGCCAAGAGACCCAGTACTTC. Its translation is CATSRDKLAGQETQYF. The variable domain in full, with the rest retrieved from reference TRBV15 and TRBJ2-5, is DAMVIQNPRYQVTQFGKPVTLSCSQTLNHNVMYWYQQKSSQAPKLLFHYYDKDFNNEADTPDNFQSRRPNTSFCFLDIRSPGLGDTAMYLCATSRDKLAGQETQYFGPGTRLLVL.